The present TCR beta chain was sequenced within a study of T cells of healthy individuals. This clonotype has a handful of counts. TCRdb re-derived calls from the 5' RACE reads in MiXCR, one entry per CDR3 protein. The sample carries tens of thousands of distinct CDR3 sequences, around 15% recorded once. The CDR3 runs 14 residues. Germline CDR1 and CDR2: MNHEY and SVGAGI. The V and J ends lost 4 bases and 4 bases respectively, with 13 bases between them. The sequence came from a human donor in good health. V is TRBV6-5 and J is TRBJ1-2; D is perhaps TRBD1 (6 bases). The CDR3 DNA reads TGTGCCAGCAGTTCGACAGGTGTTTCCTATGGCTACACCTTC. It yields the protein CASSSTGVSYGYTF.